This T cell receptor (beta chain) was captured in a study of T-cell reconstitution after alpha-beta-depleted transplantation in children. The sample holds many counts of this clonotype. A library of TCRbeta sequences, prepared with unique molecular identifiers, was generated. One entry per CDR3 protein results from TCRdb running MiXCR on the PCR reads. This repertoire shows 100,000 to 120,000 distinct CDR3 sequences, 10% found once; its top ten account for over 8%. The CDR3 sequence is 20 residues long. Looked up from germline, CDR1 is SGHDN and CDR2 is FVKESK. With V trimmed by 0 bases and J by 0 bases, 15 bases remained unmatched.

The source is a human donor who donated a stem cell graft to a child with acute lymphoblastic leukemia. The input for sequencing was PBMCs from the stem cell graft donor, taken from the stem cell graft. This chain links TRBV14 with TRBJ2-5; 8 nucleotides line up with TRBD2. The CDR3, as DNA: TGTGCCAGCAGCCAAGATCATGTCGGGCTAGCGGGCCCGTACCAAGAGACCCAGTACTTC. The encoded protein is CASSQDHVGLAGPYQETQYF.